Presented here are 9 T cell receptor beta chains from one specimen sequenced in a study of CD4 T cells in relation to SARS-CoV-2 and coronaviruses. These receptors lack a known antigen. This table comes from immunoSEQ multiplex PCR, and its TCRdb copy is limited to in-frame clones, with some not included. The table shows about 31,000 clones, with about four fifths occurring only once. Sequenced material: memory CD4+ T cells from PBMCs, cultured in vitro. These receptors all come from an adult with COVID-19.

This clone came up a few times. This chain uses TRBV6-1 with TRBJ2-1; weak D call: TRBD2 (5 bases). The V gene's germline CDR1 is MNHNS and CDR2 SASEGT. This CDR3 spans 14 amino acids. Trimming cost V 2 bases and J 6 bases, with 11 bases left between them. The CDR3 DNA sequence: TGTGCCAGCAGTGAAAACTGGAGGCCCAATGAGCAGTTCTTC. It is translated as CASSENWRPNEQFF.

V is TRBV7-2 and J is TRBJ2-7; a weak D match, TRBD1 (5 bases). The CDR3 length is 15 residues. Trimming cost V 1 base and J 6 bases, with 16 bases left between them. Germline CDR1 SGHTA, CDR2 FQGNSA. The CDR3 DNA is TGTGCCAGCAGCTTAGACGGGCCAGGGCTCAGCGAGCAGTACTTC. Encoded protein: CASSLDGPGLSEQYF.

This clone was picked up a small number of times. J is TRBJ1-6 and V is TRBV9; the match to TRBD1 covers 8 bases. The V gene's germline CDR1 is SGDLS and CDR2 YYNGEE. The V gene end was trimmed by 0 bases and the J gene end by 10 bases; junction bases not matched to a gene: 6. The CDR3 totals 15 residues. The CDR3 region has the DNA TGTGCCAGCAGCGTAGCTCCAGGGGGCGAATCACCCCTCCACTTT. Protein: CASSVAPGGESPLHF.

This clone has just one count. The V call is TRBV18, the J call TRBJ2-1, with 8 bases identical to TRBD1. CDR1 and CDR2 (germline): KGHSH, LQKENI. V was pared by 2 bases and J by 3 bases, with 3 bases of the junction left unmatched. This CDR3 contains 15 residues. In DNA form, the CDR3 reads TGTGCCAGCTCACCAGACGGACAGGGCTACAATGAGCAGTTCTTC. Translated, it gives CASSPDGQGYNEQFF.

This clone was seen more than once but under ten times. J is TRBJ2-2 and V is TRBV4-1; 8 positions match TRBD2. CDR1 and CDR2 from the germline V gene are MGHRA and YSYEKL. Trimming took 4 bases from V and 5 from J; bases not matched to a gene: 6. This CDR3 contains 15 residues. The CDR3 region is CASSLSGSWTGELFF. CDR3 nucleotide sequence: TGCGCCAGCAGCCTCAGCGGGAGTTGGACCGGGGAGCTGTTTTTT.

This chain connects TRBV2 to TRBJ1-4; 7 bases align to TRBD1. Germline V gene data show CDR1 as SNHLY and CDR2 as FYNNEI. The V gene end was trimmed by 6 bases and the J gene end by 7 bases; junction bases not matched to a gene: 5. The CDR3 is made up of 13 amino acids. CDR3 sequence (DNA): TGTGCCAGCAGACCTGACAGGGCTGAAAAACTGTTTTTT. Translating gives CASRPDRAEKLFF.

V is TRBV28 and J is TRBJ1-4; no clear D gene. The ends were cut back, 2 bases at V and 0 bases at J, with 13 bases in the middle. CDR3 size: 17 residues. Germline V gives CDR1 MDHEN, CDR2 SYDVKM. DNA for the CDR3: TGTGCCAGCAGTTTACTACTCCCCCAGTCAACTAATGAAAAACTGTTTTTT. Protein sequence: CASSLLLPQSTNEKLFF. The variable domain in full, completed from reference TRBV28 and TRBJ1-4, reads DVKVTQSSRYLVKRTGEKVFLECVQDMDHENMFWYRQDPGLGLRLIYFSYDVKMKEKGDIPEGYSVSREKKERFSLILESASTNQTSMYLCASSLLLPQSTNEKLFFGSGTQLSVL.

The V and J genes are TRBV12-3 or TRBV12-4 and TRBJ2-2; a possible D gene is TRBD2 (5 bases). CDR3 size: 13 residues. Trimming left V 6 bases short and J 4 bases short, with 9 bases between. CDR3 DNA sequence: TGTGCCAGCAGGCCAAGCGGCACCGGGGAGCTGTTTTTT. Translating it yields CASRPSGTGELFF.

V is TRBV30 and J is TRBJ2-7; 9 bases are a match to TRBD1. The germline V gene encodes CDR1 GTSNPN and CDR2 SVGIG (reference sequence). V shed 2 bases and J 5 bases; nucleotides not matched to a gene: 13. The length of the CDR3 is 16 residues. CDR3 in amino acids: CAWSQYPGQGIHEQYF. The CDR3, as DNA: TGTGCCTGGAGTCAATATCCGGGACAGGGTATCCACGAGCAGTACTTC.